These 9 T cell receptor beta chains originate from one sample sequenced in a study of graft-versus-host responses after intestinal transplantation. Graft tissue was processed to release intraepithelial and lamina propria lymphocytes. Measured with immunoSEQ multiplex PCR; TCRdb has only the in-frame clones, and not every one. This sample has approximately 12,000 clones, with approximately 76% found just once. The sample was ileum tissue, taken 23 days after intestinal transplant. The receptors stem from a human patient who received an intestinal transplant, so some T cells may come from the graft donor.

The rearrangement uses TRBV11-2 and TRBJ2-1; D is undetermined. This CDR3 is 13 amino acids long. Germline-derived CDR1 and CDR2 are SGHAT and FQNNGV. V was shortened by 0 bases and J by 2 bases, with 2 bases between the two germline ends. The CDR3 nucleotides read TGTGCCAGCAGCTTAGATGCCTACAATGAGCAGTTCTTC. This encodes CASSLDAYNEQFF.

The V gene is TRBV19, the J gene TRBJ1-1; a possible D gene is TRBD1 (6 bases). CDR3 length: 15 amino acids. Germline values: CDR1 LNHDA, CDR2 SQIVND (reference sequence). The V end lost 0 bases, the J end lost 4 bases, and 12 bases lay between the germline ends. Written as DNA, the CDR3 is TGTGCCAGTAGTATAGATGGAAGAGGGGGCACTGAAGCTTTCTTT. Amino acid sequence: CASSIDGRGGTEAFF.

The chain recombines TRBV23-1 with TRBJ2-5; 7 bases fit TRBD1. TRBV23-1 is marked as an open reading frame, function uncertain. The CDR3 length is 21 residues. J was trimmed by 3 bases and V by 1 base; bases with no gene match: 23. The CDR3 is CASSQLLQVTGWARGEETQYF. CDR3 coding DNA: TGCGCCAGCAGTCAATTGCTTCAAGTGACAGGGTGGGCTCGAGGGGAAGAGACCCAGTACTTC.

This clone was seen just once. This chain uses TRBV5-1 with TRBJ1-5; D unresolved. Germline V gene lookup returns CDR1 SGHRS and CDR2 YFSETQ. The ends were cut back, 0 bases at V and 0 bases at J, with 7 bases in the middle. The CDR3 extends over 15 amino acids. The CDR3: CASSLDGYSNQPQHF. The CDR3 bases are TGCGCCAGCAGCTTGGACGGATATAGCAATCAGCCCCAGCATTTT.

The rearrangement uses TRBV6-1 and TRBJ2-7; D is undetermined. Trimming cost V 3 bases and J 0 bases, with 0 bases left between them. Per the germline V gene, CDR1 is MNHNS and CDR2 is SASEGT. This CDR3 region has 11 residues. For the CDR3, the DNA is TGTGCCAGCAGTGACTCCTACGAGCAGTACTTC. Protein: CASSDSYEQYF.

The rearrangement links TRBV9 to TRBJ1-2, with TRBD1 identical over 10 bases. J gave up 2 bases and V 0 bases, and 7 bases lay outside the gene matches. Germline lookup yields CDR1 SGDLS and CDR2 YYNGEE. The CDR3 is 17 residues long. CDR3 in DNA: TGTGCCAGCAGCGTAGGACAGGGGGCGGCATGGAACTATGGCTACACCTTC. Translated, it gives CASSVGQGAAWNYGYTF.

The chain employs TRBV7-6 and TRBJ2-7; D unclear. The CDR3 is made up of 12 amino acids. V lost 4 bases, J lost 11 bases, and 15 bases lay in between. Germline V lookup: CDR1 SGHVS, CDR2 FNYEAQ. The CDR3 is CASSSDQPEKYF. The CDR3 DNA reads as TGTGCCAGCAGCTCGGACCAACCAGAGAAGTACTTC. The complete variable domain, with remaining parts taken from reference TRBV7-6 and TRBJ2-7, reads GAGVSQSPRYKVTKRGQDVALRCDPISGHVSLYWYRQALGQGPEFLTYFNYEAQQDKSGLPNDRFSAERPEGSISTLTIQRTEQRDSAMYRCASSSDQPEKYFGPGTRLTVT.

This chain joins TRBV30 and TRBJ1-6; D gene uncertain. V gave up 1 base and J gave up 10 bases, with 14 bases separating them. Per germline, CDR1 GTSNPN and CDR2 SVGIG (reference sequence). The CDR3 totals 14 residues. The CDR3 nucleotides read TGTGCCTGGAGTGAACAGTTGTGGGGATCACCCCTCCACTTT. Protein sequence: CAWSEQLWGSPLHF.

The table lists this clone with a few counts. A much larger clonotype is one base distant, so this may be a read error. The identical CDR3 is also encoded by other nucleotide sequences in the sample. In DNA, the CDR3 is TGTGCCCGCAGCCCTCGAGGGGGGGGGAACACTGAAGCTTTCTTT. This encodes CARSPRGGGNTEAFF. The rearrangement uses TRBV9 and TRBJ1-1; tentative D call: TRBD1 (6 bases). This CDR3 comprises 15 residues. Per germline, CDR1 SGDLS and CDR2 YYNGEE.